This paragraph covers one T cell receptor (beta chain) sequence. Antigen specificity is unknown. This sample was included in a study of shared clonotypes between healthy human individuals. On the study more broadly: Participating donors consisted of two women and a few men aged 18 to 49. A donor's plate count was three for CD4 naive and three for CD4 memory; CD8 naive had two and CD8 memory one. Study outcomes and limitations: On the whole, naive subsets had larger estimated richness than memory subsets had. Only a few donors were included, so the genetic and exposure-history diversity represented was limited.

Repertoires were generated with immunoSEQ multiplex PCR, while TCRdb's copy carries only in-frame clones and drops some. In the table there are 760,000 or so clones, about 96% of which are singletons. The trim removed 1 base at V and 6 bases at J, leaving 6 bases unmatched. Germline values: CDR1 SGHTS, CDR2 YDEGEE. This CDR3 is built from 15 residues. Naive CD8 cells lacked CD45RO, underwent positive selection for CCR7 and left out terminally differentiated effector memory CD45RA+ cells. V and J are TRBV5-8 and TRBJ1-1; 10 nucleotides agree with TRBD1. This TCR derives from a young man in good health. The sample was naive CD8+ T cells sorted from blood. CDR3 sequence reads: CASSLFGTGVSEAFF. The DNA for the CDR3 is TGTGCCAGCAGCTTGTTTGGGACAGGGGTCTCTGAAGCTTTCTTT.